This TCR beta chain was profiled in a study of T cells in Graves' hyperthyroidism and ophthalmopathy. Concerning this clonotype: The antigen is unknown.

Researchers amplified the TCR beta CDR3 regions from RNA transcripts. A first-round RT-PCR of the TCR CDR3 used the HTBI primer set. Via MiXCR, TCRdb re-called the multiplex PCR reads, giving one row per CDR3 protein. The repertoire holds around 600,000 distinct CDR3 sequences, with about 15% as singletons. Patients affected by ophthalmopathy presented a Clinical Activity Score of at least 3, a NOSPECS grade of at least 4, and disease duration below 3 months. Fresh 10 ml peripheral blood yielded PBMCs. Notes on the study in general: The model foresaw ophthalmopathy a median around 6 months prior to onset.

The sequence was obtained from a woman between 50 and 59 years old with Graves' ophthalmopathy. Sequencing input: blood.

The CDR3 DNA reads as TGCAGTGCTAGGGGCAGGGGGCCGAACACTGAAGCTTTCTTT. This encodes CSARGRGPNTEAFF. The chain is built from TRBV20-1 and TRBJ1-1; TRBD1 agrees at 8 bases. Germline lookup yields CDR1 DFQATT and CDR2 SNEGSKA (reference sequence). With 3 bases clipped from V and 1 base from J, the junction kept 4 bases outside the gene matches. The CDR3 has 14 amino acids.